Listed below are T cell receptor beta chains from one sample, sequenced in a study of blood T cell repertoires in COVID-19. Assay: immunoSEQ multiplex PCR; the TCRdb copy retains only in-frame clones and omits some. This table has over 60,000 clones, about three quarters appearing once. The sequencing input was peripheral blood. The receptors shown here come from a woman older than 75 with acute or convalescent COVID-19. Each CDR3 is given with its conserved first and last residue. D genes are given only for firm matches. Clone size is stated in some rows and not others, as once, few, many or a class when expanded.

CASSPQPGTSGRPTTDTQYF | TGTGCCAGCTCACCACAGCCCGGGACTAGCGGGAGGCCGACCACAGATACGCAGTATTTT | TRBJ2-3 | TRBV18 | - | TRBD2
CASSDWQGAAYEQYF | TGTGCCAGCAGTGATTGGCAGGGGGCAGCCTACGAGCAGTACTTC | TRBJ2-7 | TRBV6-1 | - | TRBD1
CASSPKGNPYNEQFF | TGTGCCAGCTCACCAAAGGGGAACCCCTACAATGAGCAGTTCTTC | TRBJ2-1 | TRBV18 | - | -
CASRDRVDSPLHF | TGTGCCAGCAGGGACAGGGTTGATTCACCCCTCCACTTT | TRBJ1-6 | TRBV12-3/TRBV12-4 | - | TRBD1
CASSYSARGLDEQYF | TGTGCCAGCAGTTATTCGGCCAGGGGGCTAGACGAGCAGTACTTC | TRBJ2-7 | TRBV6-5 | - | TRBD1
CASSFHRGEGETQYF | TGTGCCAGCAGCTTCCACAGGGGTGAGGGGGAGACCCAGTACTTC | TRBJ2-5 | TRBV5-4 | - | TRBD1
CASSTAITGLVYEQYF | TGTGCCAGCAGCACTGCGATAACGGGACTAGTCTACGAGCAGTACTTC | TRBJ2-7 | TRBV21-1 | - | -
CSASRLAGAKGEQYF | TGCAGTGCTAGTAGGCTAGCGGGAGCCAAGGGGGAGCAGTACTTC | TRBJ2-7 | TRBV20-1 | - | TRBD2
CATYNYGYTF | TGTGCCACCTATAACTATGGCTACACCTTC | TRBJ1-2 | TRBV28 | - | -
CASSEALRRENAYNEQFF | TGTGCCAGCAGTGAAGCCCTTCGGCGGGAGAATGCCTACAATGAGCAGTTCTTC | TRBJ2-1 | TRBV25-1 | - | TRBD2
CASSLTGGDYGYTF | TGTGCCAGCAGTTTAACAGGGGGCGACTATGGCTACACCTTC | TRBJ1-2 | TRBV28 | - | TRBD1
CASSILPTGTGNTIYF | TGTGCCAGCAGCATATTACCGACCGGGACTGGAAACACCATATATTTT | TRBJ1-3 | TRBV7-9 | - | -
CASSEGRREQFF | TGTGCCAGCAGTGAGGGGCGTAGGGAGCAGTTCTTC | TRBJ2-1 | TRBV6-1 | - | -
CASREAGGPRETQYF | TGTGCCAGCAGGGAAGCGGGAGGGCCACGAGAGACCCAGTACTTC | TRBJ2-5 | TRBV3-1/TRBV3-2 | few | TRBD2
CASSGGGWGTQYF | TGTGCCAGCAGTGGGGGAGGGTGGGGGACCCAGTACTTC | TRBJ2-5 | TRBV2 | - | TRBD2
CASSSASTGFYEQYF | TGTGCCAGCAGTTCAGCTTCGACAGGGTTTTACGAGCAGTACTTC | TRBJ2-7 | TRBV28 | once | TRBD1
CASTEGQGYNYGYTF | TGTGCCAGTACCGAGGGACAGGGGTATAACTATGGCTACACCTTC | TRBJ1-2 | TRBV19 | once | TRBD1
CASSLSRQGGETQYF | TGTGCCAGCAGCCTAAGTAGACAGGGGGGAGAGACCCAGTACTTC | TRBJ2-5 | TRBV2 | once | TRBD1
CSAAGGTDTQYF | TGCAGCGCCGCCGGGGGTACAGATACGCAGTATTTT | TRBJ2-3 | TRBV29-1 | few | -
CASSLEQGGSYEQYF | TGTGCCAGCAGCTTAGAGCAGGGAGGATCCTACGAGCAGTACTTC | TRBJ2-7 | TRBV7-9 | once | -
CASTGTVKNTEAFF | TGTGCCAGCACCGGGACAGTCAAAAACACTGAAGCTTTCTTT | TRBJ1-1 | TRBV7-9 | - | TRBD1
CASSVRIAPDTQYF | TGTGCCAGCAGCGTCCGGATAGCGCCAGATACGCAGTATTTT | TRBJ2-3 | TRBV7-6 | - | -
CASSPGSLAGGPEQYF | TGTGCCAGCAGCCCAGGGTCCTTGGCGGGAGGGCCCGAGCAGTACTTC | TRBJ2-7 | TRBV3-1/TRBV3-2 | - | TRBD2
CASSMGQGYQPQHF | TGTGCCAGCAGCATGGGACAGGGGTATCAGCCCCAGCATTTT | TRBJ1-5 | TRBV7-9 | once | TRBD1
CASSYVRETQYF | TGTGCCAGCAGTTACGTCAGGGAGACCCAGTACTTC | TRBJ2-5 | TRBV6-6 | - | -
CATSSPGSGTTGELFF | TGTGCCACCAGTTCTCCTGGTAGCGGGACCACCGGGGAGCTGTTTTTT | TRBJ2-2 | TRBV24-1 | - | TRBD2
CASSALGAGEQFF | TGTGCCAGCAGCGCCCTAGGGGCCGGCGAGCAGTTCTTC | TRBJ2-1 | TRBV9 | few | -
CASSLGTSSYNEQFF | TGTGCCAGCAGCTTGGGGACAAGCTCCTACAATGAGCAGTTCTTC | TRBJ2-1 | TRBV7-2 | - | -
CASSLAGETQYF | TGCGCCAGCAGCTTGGCCGGGGAGACCCAGTACTTC | TRBJ2-5 | TRBV5-1 | - | -
CASSQQAGVDNEQFF | TGTGCCAGCAGCCAACAAGCGGGAGTAGACAATGAGCAGTTCTTC | TRBJ2-1 | TRBV7-3 | once | TRBD2
CASGLPQGVANGYTF | TGTGCTAGTGGCCTACCCCAGGGTGTGGCGAATGGCTACACCTTC | TRBJ1-2 | TRBV12-5 | - | -
CASSQDRLAGGLPGDEQYF | TGTGCCAGCAGCCAAGATCGGCTAGCGGGAGGCCTGCCGGGTGACGAGCAGTACTTC | TRBJ2-7 | TRBV3-1/TRBV3-2 | - | TRBD2
CASSVEGGLAGEGRFF | TGTGCCAGCAGCGTAGAGGGTGGATTAGCGGGCGAAGGGCGGTTCTTC | TRBJ2-1 | TRBV9 | - | TRBD2
CASSLAGTDSGNTIYF | TGCGCCAGCAGCTTGGCCGGGACAGACTCTGGAAACACCATATATTTT | TRBJ1-3 | TRBV5-1 | few | TRBD1
CASSPPRGYTGELFF | TGTGCCAGCAGCCCCCCCAGGGGTTACACCGGGGAGCTGTTTTTT | TRBJ2-2 | TRBV7-9 | - | -
CATSRPIGGPGAKGSPSGANVLTF | TGTGCCACCAGCAGACCAATAGGGGGCCCGGGAGCGAAGGGGAGCCCGTCTGGGGCCAACGTCCTGACTTTC | TRBJ2-6 | TRBV15 | - | -
CSASRDYEQYF | TGCAGTGCTAGCCGGGACTACGAGCAGTACTTC | TRBJ2-7 | TRBV20-1 | - | -
CSARRTGEAFF | TGCAGTGCTAGACGGACAGGTGAAGCTTTCTTT | TRBJ1-1 | TRBV20-1 | - | TRBD1
CASSLFSGMGMNTEAFF | TGTGCCAGCAGCTTGTTTTCAGGGATGGGTATGAACACTGAAGCTTTCTTT | TRBJ1-1 | TRBV5-6 | - | -
CASSVGARYGYTF | TGTGCCAGCAGCGTGGGGGCGAGGTATGGCTACACCTTC | TRBJ1-2 | TRBV28 | few | -
CASSLFGRAVLPETQYF | TGTGCCAGCAGCTTGTTCGGGAGGGCCGTACTGCCAGAGACCCAGTACTTC | TRBJ2-5 | TRBV5-4 | once | TRBD2
CASSSQGSGELFF | TGTGCCAGCAGCTCACAGGGTTCCGGGGAGCTGTTTTTT | TRBJ2-2 | TRBV7-3 | - | -
CASQDRGRHQPQHF | TGTGCCAGCCAGGACAGGGGGAGGCATCAGCCCCAGCATTTT | TRBJ1-5 | TRBV6-4 | few | TRBD1
CASSSRGPGNQPQHF | TGTGCCAGCAGCTCCAGGGGGCCGGGCAATCAGCCCCAGCATTTT | TRBJ1-5 | TRBV7-2 | - | TRBD1
CASRGRTGNTGELFF | TGTGCCAGCAGGGGGAGGACAGGGAACACCGGGGAGCTGTTTTTT | TRBJ2-2 | TRBV6-5 | - | -
CASSRGLTLSYEQYF | TGTGCCAGCAGCCGGGGACTTACCCTCTCCTACGAGCAGTACTTC | TRBJ2-7 | TRBV28 | - | -